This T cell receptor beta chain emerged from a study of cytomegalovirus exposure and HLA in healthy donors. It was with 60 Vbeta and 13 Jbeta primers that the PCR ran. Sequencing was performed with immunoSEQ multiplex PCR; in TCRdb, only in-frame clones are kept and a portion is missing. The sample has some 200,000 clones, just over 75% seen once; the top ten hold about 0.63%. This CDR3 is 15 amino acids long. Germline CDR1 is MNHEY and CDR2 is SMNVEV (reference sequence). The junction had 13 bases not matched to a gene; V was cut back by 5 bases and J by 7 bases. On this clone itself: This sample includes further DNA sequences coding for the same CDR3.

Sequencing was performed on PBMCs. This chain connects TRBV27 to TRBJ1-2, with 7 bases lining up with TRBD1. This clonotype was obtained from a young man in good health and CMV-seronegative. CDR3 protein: CASSVDNRGLGGYTF. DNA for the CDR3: TGTGCCAGCAGTGTTGATAATAGGGGGCTTGGTGGCTACACCTTC.